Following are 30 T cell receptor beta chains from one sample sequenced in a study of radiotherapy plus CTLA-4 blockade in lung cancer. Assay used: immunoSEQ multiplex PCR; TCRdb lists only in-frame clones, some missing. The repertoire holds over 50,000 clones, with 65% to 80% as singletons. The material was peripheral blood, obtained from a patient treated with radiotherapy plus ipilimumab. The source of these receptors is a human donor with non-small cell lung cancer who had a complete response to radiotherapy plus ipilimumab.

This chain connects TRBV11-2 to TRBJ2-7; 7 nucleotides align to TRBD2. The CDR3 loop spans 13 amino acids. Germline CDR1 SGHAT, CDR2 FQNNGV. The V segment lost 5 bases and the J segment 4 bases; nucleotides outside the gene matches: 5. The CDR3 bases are TGTGCCAGCAGCCCCCGACTAGCTTACGAGCAGTACTTC. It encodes CASSPRLAYEQYF.

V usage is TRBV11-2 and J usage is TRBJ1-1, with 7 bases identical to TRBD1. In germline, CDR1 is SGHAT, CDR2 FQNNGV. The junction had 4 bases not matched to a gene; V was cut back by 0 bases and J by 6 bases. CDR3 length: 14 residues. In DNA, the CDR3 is TGTGCCAGCAGCTTAGATCGGGACAGTTCTGAAGCTTTCTTT. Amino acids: CASSLDRDSSEAFF.

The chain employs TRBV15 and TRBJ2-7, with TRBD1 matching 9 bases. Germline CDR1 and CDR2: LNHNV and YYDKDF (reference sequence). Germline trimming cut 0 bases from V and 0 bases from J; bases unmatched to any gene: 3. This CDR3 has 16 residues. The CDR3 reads CATSRDTGGASYEQYF. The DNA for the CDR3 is TGTGCCACCAGCAGAGACACAGGGGGCGCCTCCTACGAGCAGTACTTC.

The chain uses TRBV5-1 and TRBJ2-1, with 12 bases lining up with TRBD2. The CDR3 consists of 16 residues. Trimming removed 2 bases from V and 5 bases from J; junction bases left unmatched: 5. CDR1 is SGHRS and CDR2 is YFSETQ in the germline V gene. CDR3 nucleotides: TGCGCCAGCAGCTTCTACGGACTAGCGGGAAACAATGAGCAGTTCTTC. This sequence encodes CASSFYGLAGNNEQFF.

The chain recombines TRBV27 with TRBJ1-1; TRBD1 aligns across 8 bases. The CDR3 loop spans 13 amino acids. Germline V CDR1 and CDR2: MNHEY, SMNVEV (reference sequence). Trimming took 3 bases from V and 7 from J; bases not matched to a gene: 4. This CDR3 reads CASSFQGAVEAFF. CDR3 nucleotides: TGTGCCAGCAGTTTTCAGGGGGCTGTTGAAGCTTTCTTT.

CDR3 protein: CASTQPTGRGNYGYTF. CDR3 in DNA: TGTGCCAGCACACAACCAACAGGGAGGGGGAACTATGGCTACACCTTC. V usage is TRBV6-6 and J usage is TRBJ1-2, with D possibly being TRBD1 (6 bases). The germline V gene has CDR1 MNHNY and CDR2 SVGAGI (reference sequence). The CDR3 runs to 16 residues. V lost 7 bases to trimming and J lost 2 bases, with 20 bases between them.

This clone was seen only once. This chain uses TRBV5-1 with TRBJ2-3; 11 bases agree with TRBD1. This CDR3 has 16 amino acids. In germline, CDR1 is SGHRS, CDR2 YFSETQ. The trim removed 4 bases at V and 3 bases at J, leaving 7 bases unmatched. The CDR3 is CASSSGQGASTDTQYF. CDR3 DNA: TGCGCCAGCAGCAGCGGACAGGGGGCATCGACAGATACGCAGTATTTT. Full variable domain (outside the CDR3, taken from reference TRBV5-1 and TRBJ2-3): KAGVTQTPRYLIKTRGQQVTLSCSPISGHRSVSWYQQTPGQGLQFLFEYFSETQRNKGNFPGRFSGRQFSNSRSEMNVSTLELGDSALYLCASSSGQGASTDTQYFGPGTRLTVL.

CDR3 DNA sequence: TGTGCCTGGGGAGGCCAGGGAGGTAGCGAGCAGTACTTC. As protein: CAWGGQGGSEQYF. The chain combines TRBV30 with TRBJ2-7, with D possibly TRBD2 on 6 matching bases. With 5 bases removed from V and 6 bases from J, the gap between germline ends came to 17 bases. Germline V gives CDR1 GTSNPN, CDR2 SVGIG (reference sequence). The CDR3 is 13 residues long.

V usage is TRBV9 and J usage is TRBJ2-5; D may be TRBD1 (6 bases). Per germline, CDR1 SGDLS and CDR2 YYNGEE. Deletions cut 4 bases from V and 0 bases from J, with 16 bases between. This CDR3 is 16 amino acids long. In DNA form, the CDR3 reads TGTGCCAGCAGCTTTCGGGACAACCAGTACCAAGAGACCCAGTACTTC. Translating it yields CASSFRDNQYQETQYF. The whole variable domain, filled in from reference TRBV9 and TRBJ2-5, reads DSGVTQTPKHLITATGQRVTLRCSPRSGDLSVYWYQQSLDQGLQFLIQYYNGEERAKGNILERFSAQQFPDLHSELNLSSLELGDSALYFCASSFRDNQYQETQYFGPGTRLLVL.

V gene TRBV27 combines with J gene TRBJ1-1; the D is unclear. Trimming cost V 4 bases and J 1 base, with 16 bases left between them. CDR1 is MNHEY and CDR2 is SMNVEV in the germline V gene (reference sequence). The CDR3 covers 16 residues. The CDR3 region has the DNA TGTGCCAGCAGTTCGACCCCTCAGGCCTCGAACACTGAAGCTTTCTTT. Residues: CASSSTPQASNTEAFF.

The DNA for the CDR3 is TGCGCCAGCAGCTTGTCCCGACTAGCGGGAGGGCCTGGCAATGAGCAGTTCTTC. This sequence encodes CASSLSRLAGGPGNEQFF. The chain combines TRBV5-1 with TRBJ2-1; 14 nucleotides agree with TRBD2. This CDR3 has 18 amino acids. Germline CDR1 SGHRS, CDR2 YFSETQ. The trim removed 1 base at V and 6 bases at J, leaving 9 bases unmatched.

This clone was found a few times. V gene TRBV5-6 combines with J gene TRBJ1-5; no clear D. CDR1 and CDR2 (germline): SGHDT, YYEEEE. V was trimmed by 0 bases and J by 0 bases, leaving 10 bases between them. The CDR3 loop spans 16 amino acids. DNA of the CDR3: TGTGCCAGCAGCTTGGGGGGAGGATATAGCAATCAGCCCCAGCATTTT. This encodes CASSLGGGYSNQPQHF. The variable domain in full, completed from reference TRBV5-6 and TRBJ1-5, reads DAGVTQSPTHLIKTRGQQVTLRCSPKSGHDTVSWYQQALGQGPQFIFQYYEEEERQRGNFPDRFSGHQFPNYSSELNVNALLLGDSALYLCASSLGGGYSNQPQHFGDGTRLSIL.

The CDR3 DNA is TGTGCCAGCGCCTCAGGGAACATTCAGTACTTC. It codes for CASASGNIQYF. V gene TRBV7-2 combines with J gene TRBJ2-4; D is possibly TRBD1 (5 bases). CDR1 and CDR2 from the germline V gene are SGHTA and FQGNSA. The CDR3 has 11 residues. With 8 bases removed from V and 7 bases from J, the gap between germline ends came to 9 bases.

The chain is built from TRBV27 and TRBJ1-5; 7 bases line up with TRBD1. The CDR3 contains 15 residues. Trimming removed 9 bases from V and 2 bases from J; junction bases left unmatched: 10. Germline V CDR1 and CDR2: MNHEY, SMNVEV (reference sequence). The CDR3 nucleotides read TGTGCCAGTACACGGACAGGTGGAGGCAATCAGCCCCAGCATTTT. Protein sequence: CASTRTGGGNQPQHF.

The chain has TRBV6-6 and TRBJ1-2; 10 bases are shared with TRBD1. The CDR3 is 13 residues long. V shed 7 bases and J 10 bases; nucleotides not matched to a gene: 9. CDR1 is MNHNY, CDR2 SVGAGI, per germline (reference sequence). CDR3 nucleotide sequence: TGTGCCAGCACTTCGACAGGGGGCGAGGACTACACCTTC. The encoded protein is CASTSTGGEDYTF.

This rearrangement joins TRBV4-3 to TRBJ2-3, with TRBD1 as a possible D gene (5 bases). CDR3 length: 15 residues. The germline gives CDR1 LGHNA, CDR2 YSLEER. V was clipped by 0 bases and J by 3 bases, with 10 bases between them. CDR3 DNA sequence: TGCGCCAGCAGCCAAGAGGGGCAGGTAACAGATACGCAGTATTTT. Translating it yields CASSQEGQVTDTQYF.

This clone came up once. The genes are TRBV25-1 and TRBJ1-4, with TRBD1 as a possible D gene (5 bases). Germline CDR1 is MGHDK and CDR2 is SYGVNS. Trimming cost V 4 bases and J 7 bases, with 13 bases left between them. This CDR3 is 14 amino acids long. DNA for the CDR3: TGTGCCAGCAGTGCTACGGGGGGGGGTGAAAAACTGTTTTTT. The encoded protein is CASSATGGGEKLFF.

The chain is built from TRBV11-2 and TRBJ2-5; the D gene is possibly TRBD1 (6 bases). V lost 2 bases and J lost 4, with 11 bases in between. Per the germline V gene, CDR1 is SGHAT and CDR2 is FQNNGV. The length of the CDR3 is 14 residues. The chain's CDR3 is CASSLNRAGETQYF. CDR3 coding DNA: TGTGCCAGCAGCTTAAACAGGGCGGGAGAGACCCAGTACTTC.

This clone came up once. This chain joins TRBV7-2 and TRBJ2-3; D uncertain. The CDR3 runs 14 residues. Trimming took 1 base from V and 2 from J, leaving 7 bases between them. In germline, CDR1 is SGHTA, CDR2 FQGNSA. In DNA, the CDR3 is TGTGCCAGCAGCTTAGGACTTGTCACAGATACGCAGTATTTT. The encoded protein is CASSLGLVTDTQYF. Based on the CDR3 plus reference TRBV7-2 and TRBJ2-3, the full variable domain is GAGVSQSPSNKVTEKGKDVELRCDPISGHTALYWYRQSLGQGLEFLIYFQGNSAPDKSGLPSDRFSAERTGGSVSTLTIQRTQQEDSAVYLCASSLGLVTDTQYFGPGTRLTVL.

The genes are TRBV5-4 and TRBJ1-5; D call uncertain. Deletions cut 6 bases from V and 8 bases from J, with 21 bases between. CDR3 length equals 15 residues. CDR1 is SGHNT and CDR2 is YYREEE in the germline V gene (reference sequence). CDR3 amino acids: CASKREIGAEEPQHF. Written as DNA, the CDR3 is TGTGCCAGCAAAAGGGAAATAGGAGCGGAGGAGCCCCAGCATTTT.

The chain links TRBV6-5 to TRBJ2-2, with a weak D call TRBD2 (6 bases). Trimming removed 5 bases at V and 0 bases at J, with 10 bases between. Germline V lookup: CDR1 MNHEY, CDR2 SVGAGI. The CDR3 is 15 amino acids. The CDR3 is CASSRGMSNTGELFF. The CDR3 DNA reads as TGTGCCAGCAGTCGGGGGATGTCGAACACCGGGGAGCTGTTTTTT.

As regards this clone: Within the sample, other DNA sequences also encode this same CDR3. In nucleotides, the CDR3 is TGTGCCAGCAGCCAAGGCGCTAGATCAGAGACCCAGTACTTC. This translates into CASSQGARSETQYF. The gene calls are TRBV14 and TRBJ2-5; D is undetermined. Germline CDR1 is SGHDN and CDR2 is FVKESK. The CDR3 extends over 14 amino acids. Trimming took 1 base from V and 4 from J, leaving 10 bases between them.

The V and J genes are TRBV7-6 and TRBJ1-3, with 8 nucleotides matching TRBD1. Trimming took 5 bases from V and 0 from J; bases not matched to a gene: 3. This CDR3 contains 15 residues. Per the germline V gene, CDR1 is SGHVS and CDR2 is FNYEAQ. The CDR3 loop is CASSDRGLSGNTIYF. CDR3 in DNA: TGTGCCAGCAGCGACAGGGGCCTCTCTGGAAACACCATATATTTT.

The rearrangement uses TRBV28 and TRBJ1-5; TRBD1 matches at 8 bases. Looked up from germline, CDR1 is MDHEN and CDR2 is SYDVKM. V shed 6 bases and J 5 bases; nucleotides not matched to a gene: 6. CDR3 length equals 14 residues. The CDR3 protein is CASRLTGVDQPQHF. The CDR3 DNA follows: TGTGCCAGCAGGCTGACAGGGGTTGATCAGCCCCAGCATTTT.

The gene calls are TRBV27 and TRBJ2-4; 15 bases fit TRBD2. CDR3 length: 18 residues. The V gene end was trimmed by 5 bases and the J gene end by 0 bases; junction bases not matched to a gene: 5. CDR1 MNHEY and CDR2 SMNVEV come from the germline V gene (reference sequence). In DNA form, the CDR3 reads TGTGCCAGCAGTCCCGGGACTAGCGGGGGGCTAGCCAAAAACATTCAGTACTTC. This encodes CASSPGTSGGLAKNIQYF.

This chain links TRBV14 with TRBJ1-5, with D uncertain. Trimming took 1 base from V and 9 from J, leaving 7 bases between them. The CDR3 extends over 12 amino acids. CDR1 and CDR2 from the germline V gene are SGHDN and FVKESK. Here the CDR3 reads CASSQVGGPQHF. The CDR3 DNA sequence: TGTGCCAGCAGCCAAGTTGGAGGGCCCCAGCATTTT.

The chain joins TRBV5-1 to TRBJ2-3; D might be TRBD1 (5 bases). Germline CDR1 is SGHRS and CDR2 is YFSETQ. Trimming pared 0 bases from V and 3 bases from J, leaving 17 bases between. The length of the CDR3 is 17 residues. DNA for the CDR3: TGCGCCAGCAGCTTGGCTTTAACAGAAGGGGTTACAGATACGCAGTATTTT. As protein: CASSLALTEGVTDTQYF. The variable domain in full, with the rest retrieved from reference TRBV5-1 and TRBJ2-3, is KAGVTQTPRYLIKTRGQQVTLSCSPISGHRSVSWYQQTPGQGLQFLFEYFSETQRNKGNFPGRFSGRQFSNSRSEMNVSTLELGDSALYLCASSLALTEGVTDTQYFGPGTRLTVL.

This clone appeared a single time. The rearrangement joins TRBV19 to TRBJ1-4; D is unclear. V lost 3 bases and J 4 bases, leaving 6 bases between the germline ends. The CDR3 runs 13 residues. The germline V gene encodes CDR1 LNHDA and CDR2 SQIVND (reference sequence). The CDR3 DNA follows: TGTGCCAGTAGTATCGGGAGTAATGAAAAACTGTTTTTT. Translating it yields CASSIGSNEKLFF.

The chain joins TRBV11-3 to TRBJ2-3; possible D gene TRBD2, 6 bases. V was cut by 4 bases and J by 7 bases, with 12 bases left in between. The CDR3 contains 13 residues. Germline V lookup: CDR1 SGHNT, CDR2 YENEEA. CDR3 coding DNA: TGTGCCAGCAGCTCCAGGGAGGTGCATACGCAGTATTTT. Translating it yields CASSSREVHTQYF. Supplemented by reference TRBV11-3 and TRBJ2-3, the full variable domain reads EAGVVQSPRYKIIEKKQPVAFWCNPISGHNTLYWYLQNLGQGPELLIRYENEEAVDDSQLPKDRFSAERLKGVDSTLKIQPAELGDSAVYLCASSSREVHTQYFGPGTRLTVL.

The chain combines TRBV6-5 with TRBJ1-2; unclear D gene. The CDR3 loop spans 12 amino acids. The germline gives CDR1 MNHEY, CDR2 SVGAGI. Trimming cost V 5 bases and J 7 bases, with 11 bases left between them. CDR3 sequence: CASSEPKSGYTF. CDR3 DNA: TGTGCCAGCAGTGAACCCAAGAGTGGCTACACCTTC.